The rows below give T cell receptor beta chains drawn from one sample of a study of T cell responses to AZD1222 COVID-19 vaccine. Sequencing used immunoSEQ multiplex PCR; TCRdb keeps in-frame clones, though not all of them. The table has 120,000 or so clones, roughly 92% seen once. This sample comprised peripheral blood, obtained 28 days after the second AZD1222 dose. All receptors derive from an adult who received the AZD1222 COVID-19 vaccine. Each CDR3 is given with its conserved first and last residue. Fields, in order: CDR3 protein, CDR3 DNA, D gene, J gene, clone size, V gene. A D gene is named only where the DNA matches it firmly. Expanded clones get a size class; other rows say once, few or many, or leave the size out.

CDR3: CASSPRAAGANVLTF; DNA: TGTGCCAGCAGTCCGAGGGCTGCCGGGGCCAACGTCCTGACTTTC; D: .; J: TRBJ2-6; size: .; V: TRBV2
CDR3: CASTIGRIPQPQHF; DNA: TGTGCCAGCACTATTGGTAGGATCCCTCAGCCCCAGCATTTT; D: .; J: TRBJ1-5; size: .; V: TRBV2
CDR3: CASSKPQGQGPGELFF; DNA: TGTGCCAGCAGCAAACCCCAGGGACAGGGCCCCGGGGAGCTGTTTTTT; D: .; J: TRBJ2-2; size: .; V: TRBV21-1
CDR3: CASREGGTSVPEQYF; DNA: TGTGCCAGCAGAGAAGGTGGGACTAGCGTCCCCGAGCAGTACTTC; D: TRBD2; J: TRBJ2-7; size: .; V: TRBV5-4
CDR3: CAIREQGMVRAFF; DNA: TGTGCCATCAGAGAACAGGGGATGGTCCGTGCTTTCTTT; D: TRBD1; J: TRBJ1-1; size: .; V: TRBV10-3
CDR3: CASSLQGAGELFF; DNA: TGTGCCAGCAGCTTGCAGGGGGCCGGGGAGCTGTTTTTT; D: TRBD1; J: TRBJ2-2; size: few; V: TRBV7-2
CDR3: CASSDTQSSYNSPLHF; DNA: TGTGCCAGCAGTGATACTCAGAGCTCCTATAATTCACCCCTCCACTTT; D: .; J: TRBJ1-6; size: .; V: TRBV3-1/TRBV3-2
CDR3: CASSPDGLNEKLFF; DNA: TGCGCCAGCAGCCCGGACGGACTCAATGAAAAACTGTTTTTT; D: .; J: TRBJ1-4; size: .; V: TRBV5-1
CDR3: CASSDGQGYGYTF; DNA: TGTGCCAGCAGCGACGGGCAGGGGTATGGCTACACCTTC; D: .; J: TRBJ1-2; size: .; V: TRBV6-2/TRBV6-3
CDR3: CSVGKGTLAEQYF; DNA: TGCAGCGTCGGTAAGGGGACCCTCGCCGAGCAGTACTTC; D: .; J: TRBJ2-7; size: .; V: TRBV29-1
CDR3: CSVLPGTAFSGNTIYF; DNA: TGCAGCGTCCTGCCCGGGACGGCTTTCTCTGGAAACACCATATATTTT; D: .; J: TRBJ1-3; size: .; V: TRBV29-1
CDR3: CARTRETQYF; DNA: TGCGCCAGGACCAGGGAAACGCAGTACTTC; D: .; J: TRBJ2-7; size: .; V: TRBV10-1
CDR3: CASSLVGRSGGYTF; DNA: TGTGCCAGCAGTTTGGTGGGCAGGTCAGGGGGCTACACCTTC; D: .; J: TRBJ1-2; size: .; V: TRBV28
CDR3: CASSRIGGPSYTF; DNA: TGTGCCAGCAGTAGAATCGGGGGTCCTTCGTACACCTTC; D: .; J: TRBJ1-2; size: .; V: TRBV5-4
CDR3: CASSLSRDPGGAYYEQYF; DNA: TGCGCCAGCAGCTTGAGTCGAGACCCAGGGGGCGCATACTACGAGCAGTACTTC; D: TRBD1; J: TRBJ2-7; size: .; V: TRBV5-1
CDR3: CASSPPGSGGGGEQFF; DNA: TGTGCCAGCTCACCACCAGGCAGCGGGGGGGGAGGTGAGCAGTTCTTC; D: TRBD2; J: TRBJ2-1; size: .; V: TRBV18
CDR3: CASSRVSGNTIYF; DNA: TGTGCCAGCAGCCGTGTATCTGGAAACACCATATATTTT; D: .; J: TRBJ1-3; size: few; V: TRBV7-8
CDR3: CASSLYAGMNTEAFF; DNA: TGTGCCAGCAGTTTATATGCAGGGATGAACACTGAAGCTTTCTTT; D: .; J: TRBJ1-1; size: .; V: TRBV27
CDR3: CASTWVPLQETQYF; DNA: TGTGCCAGCACTTGGGTGCCCCTTCAAGAGACCCAGTACTTC; D: .; J: TRBJ2-5; size: .; V: TRBV7-9
CDR3: CASKNHESSGANVLTF; DNA: TGTGCCAGCAAAAACCACGAGAGCTCTGGGGCCAACGTCCTGACTTTC; D: .; J: TRBJ2-6; size: .; V: TRBV28
CDR3: CASSAGQGANTIYF; DNA: TGTGCCAGCAGCGCCGGACAGGGGGCGAACACCATATATTTT; D: TRBD1; J: TRBJ1-3; size: .; V: TRBV7-2
CDR3: CASSVNLHNEQFF; DNA: TGTGCCAGCAGCGTAAACCTTCACAATGAGCAGTTCTTC; D: .; J: TRBJ2-1; size: .; V: TRBV9
CDR3: CASSLGTGGNYGYTF; DNA: TGCGCCAGCAGCTTGGGGACAGGGGGGAACTATGGCTACACCTTC; D: TRBD1; J: TRBJ1-2; size: .; V: TRBV5-1
CDR3: CASFVSGRSTDTQYF; DNA: TGCGCCAGCTTCGTATCGGGACGGAGCACAGATACGCAGTATTTT; D: .; J: TRBJ2-3; size: .; V: TRBV5-1
CDR3: CASRGEGHHEKLFF; DNA: TGTGCCAGCAGGGGGGAGGGCCATCATGAAAAACTGTTTTTT; D: .; J: TRBJ1-4; size: .; V: TRBV6-5
CDR3: CATTSGEEVSPLHF; DNA: TGTGCCACTACGTCGGGGGAGGAGGTCTCACCCCTCCACTTT; D: .; J: TRBJ1-6; size: .; V: TRBV19
CDR3: CAWSSNQGRGEKLFF; DNA: TGTGCCTGGAGTAGTAACCAGGGTAGGGGTGAAAAACTGTTTTTT; D: .; J: TRBJ1-4; size: .; V: TRBV30
CDR3: CASSLGGVNGNTIYF; DNA: TGTGCCAGCAGCCTCGGGGGGGTAAACGGAAACACCATATATTTT; D: .; J: TRBJ1-3; size: once; V: TRBV5-4
CDR3: CASSRTPGLGSGNTIYF; DNA: TGTGCCAGCTCACGAACTCCCGGGTTGGGCTCTGGAAACACCATATATTTT; D: .; J: TRBJ1-3; size: .; V: TRBV18
CDR3: CASSYRQGPQPQHF; DNA: TGTGCCAGCAGTTACCGACAGGGCCCTCAGCCCCAGCATTTT; D: TRBD1; J: TRBJ1-5; size: .; V: TRBV6-5
CDR3: CASNTGLAGTTDTQYF; DNA: TGTGCCAGCAACACAGGACTAGCGGGGACCACAGATACGCAGTATTTT; D: TRBD2; J: TRBJ2-3; size: .; V: TRBV7-9
CDR3: CASSPEDSRYGYTF; DNA: TGCGCCAGCAGCCCGGAGGACAGCCGCTATGGCTACACCTTC; D: .; J: TRBJ1-2; size: .; V: TRBV5-1
CDR3: CATSGTSGGAYQETQYF; DNA: TGTGCCACATCCGGGACTAGCGGGGGAGCGTACCAAGAGACCCAGTACTTC; D: TRBD2; J: TRBJ2-5; size: .; V: TRBV24-1
CDR3: CASSRGQPGETQYF; DNA: TGTGCCAGCAGCCGGGGACAGCCCGGGGAGACCCAGTACTTC; D: TRBD1; J: TRBJ2-5; size: .; V: TRBV3-1/TRBV3-2
CDR3: CASSVWDYQPQHF; DNA: TGTGCCAGCAGTGTCTGGGACTATCAGCCCCAGCATTTT; D: .; J: TRBJ1-5; size: .; V: TRBV12-3/TRBV12-4